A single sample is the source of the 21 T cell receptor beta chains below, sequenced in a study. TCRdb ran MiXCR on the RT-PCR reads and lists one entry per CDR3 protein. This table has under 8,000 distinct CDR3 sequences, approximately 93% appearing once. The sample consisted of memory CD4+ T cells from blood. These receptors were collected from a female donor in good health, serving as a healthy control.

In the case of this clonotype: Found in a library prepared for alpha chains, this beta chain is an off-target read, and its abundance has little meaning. The DNA of the CDR3 is TGTGCCAGCAGCTTAGACGACCGCTATGGCTACACCTTC. It yields the protein CASSLDDRYGYTF. The chain joins TRBV7-9 to TRBJ1-2; D uncertain. Germline-derived CDR1 and CDR2 are SEHNR and FQNEAQ (reference sequence). This CDR3 comprises 13 residues. V was cut by 1 base and J by 4 bases, with 7 bases left in between.

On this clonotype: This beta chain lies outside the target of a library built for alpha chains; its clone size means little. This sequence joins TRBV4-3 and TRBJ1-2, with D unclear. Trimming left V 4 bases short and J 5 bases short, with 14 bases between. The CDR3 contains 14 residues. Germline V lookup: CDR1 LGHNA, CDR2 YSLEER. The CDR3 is CASSPRGGNYGYTF. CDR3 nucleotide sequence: TGCGCCAGCAGCCCCCGTGGAGGAAATTATGGCTACACCTTC.

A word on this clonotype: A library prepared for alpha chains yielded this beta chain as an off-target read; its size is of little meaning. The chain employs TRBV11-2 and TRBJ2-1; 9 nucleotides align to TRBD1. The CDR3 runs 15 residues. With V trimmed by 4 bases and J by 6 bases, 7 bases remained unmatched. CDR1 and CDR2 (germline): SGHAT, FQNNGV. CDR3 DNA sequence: TGTGCCAGCAGCTCCCGGACAGGGGTTCCCAATGAGCAGTTCTTC. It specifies CASSSRTGVPNEQFF.

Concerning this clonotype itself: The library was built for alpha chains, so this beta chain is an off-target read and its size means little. This chain's CDR3 is CASGTGAIVTDTQYF. DNA for the CDR3: TGTGCCAGCGGGACAGGGGCTATTGTCACAGATACGCAGTATTTT. This chain links TRBV7-9 with TRBJ2-3, with 10 positions matching TRBD1. J was trimmed by 2 bases and V by 8 bases; bases with no gene match: 7. This CDR3 comprises 15 residues. The germline CDR1 and CDR2 sequences are SEHNR and FQNEAQ (reference sequence).

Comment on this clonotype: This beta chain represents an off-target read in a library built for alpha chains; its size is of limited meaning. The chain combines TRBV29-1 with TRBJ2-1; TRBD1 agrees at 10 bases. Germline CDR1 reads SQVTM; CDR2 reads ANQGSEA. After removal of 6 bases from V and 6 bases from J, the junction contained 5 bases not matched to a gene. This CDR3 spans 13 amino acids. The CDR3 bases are TGCAGCGTAAGGGGACAGGGGTTCAATGAGCAGTTCTTC. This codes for CSVRGQGFNEQFF.

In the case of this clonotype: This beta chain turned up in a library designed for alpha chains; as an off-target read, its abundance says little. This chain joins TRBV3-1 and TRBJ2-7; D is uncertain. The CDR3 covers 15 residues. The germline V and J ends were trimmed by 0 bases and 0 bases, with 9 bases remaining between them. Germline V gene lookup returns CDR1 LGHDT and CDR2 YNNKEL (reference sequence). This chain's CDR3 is CASSQDNHASYEQYF. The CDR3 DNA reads TGTGCCAGCAGCCAAGATAATCACGCCTCCTACGAGCAGTACTTC.

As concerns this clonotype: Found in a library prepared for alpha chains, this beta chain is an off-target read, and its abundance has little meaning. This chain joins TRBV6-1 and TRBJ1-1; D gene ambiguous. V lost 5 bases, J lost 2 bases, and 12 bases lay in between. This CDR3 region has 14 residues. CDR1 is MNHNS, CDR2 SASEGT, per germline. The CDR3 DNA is TGTGCCAGCAGTCGAGTGGAGTTTAACACTGAAGCTTTCTTT. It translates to CASSRVEFNTEAFF.

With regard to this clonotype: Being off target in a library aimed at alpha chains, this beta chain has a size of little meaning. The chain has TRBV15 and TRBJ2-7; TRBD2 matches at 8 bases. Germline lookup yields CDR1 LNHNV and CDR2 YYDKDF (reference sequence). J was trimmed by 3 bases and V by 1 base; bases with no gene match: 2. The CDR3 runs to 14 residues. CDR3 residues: CATSRGLAGYEQYF. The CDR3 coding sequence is TGTGCCACCAGCAGAGGCCTAGCGGGCTACGAGCAGTACTTC.

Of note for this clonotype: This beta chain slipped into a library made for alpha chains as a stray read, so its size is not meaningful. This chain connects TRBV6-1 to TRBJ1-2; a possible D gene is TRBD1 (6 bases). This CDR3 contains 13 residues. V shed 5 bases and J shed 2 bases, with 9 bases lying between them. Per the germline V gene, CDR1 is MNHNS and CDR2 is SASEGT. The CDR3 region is CASSPTGNYGYTF. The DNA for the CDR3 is TGTGCCAGCAGTCCCACAGGGAACTATGGCTACACCTTC.

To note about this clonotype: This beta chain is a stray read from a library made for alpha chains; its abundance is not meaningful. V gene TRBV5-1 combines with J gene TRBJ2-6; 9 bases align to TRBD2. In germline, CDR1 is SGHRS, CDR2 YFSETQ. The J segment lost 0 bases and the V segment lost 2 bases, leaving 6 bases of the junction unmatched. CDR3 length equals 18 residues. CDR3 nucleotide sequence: TGCGCCAGCAGCTTCATTAGCGGGGGTTCCTCTGGGGCCAACGTCCTGACTTTC. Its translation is CASSFISGGSSGANVLTF. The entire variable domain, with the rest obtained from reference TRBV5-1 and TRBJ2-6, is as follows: KAGVTQTPRYLIKTRGQQVTLSCSPISGHRSVSWYQQTPGQGLQFLFEYFSETQRNKGNFPGRFSGRQFSNSRSEMNVSTLELGDSALYLCASSFISGGSSGANVLTFGAGSRLTVL.

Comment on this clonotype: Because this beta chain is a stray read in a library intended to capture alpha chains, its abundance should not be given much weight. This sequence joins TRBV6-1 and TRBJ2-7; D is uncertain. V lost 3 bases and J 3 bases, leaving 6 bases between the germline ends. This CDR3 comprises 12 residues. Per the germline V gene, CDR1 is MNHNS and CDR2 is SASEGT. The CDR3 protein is CASSDIGYEQYF. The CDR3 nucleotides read TGTGCCAGCAGTGACATCGGCTACGAGCAGTACTTC.

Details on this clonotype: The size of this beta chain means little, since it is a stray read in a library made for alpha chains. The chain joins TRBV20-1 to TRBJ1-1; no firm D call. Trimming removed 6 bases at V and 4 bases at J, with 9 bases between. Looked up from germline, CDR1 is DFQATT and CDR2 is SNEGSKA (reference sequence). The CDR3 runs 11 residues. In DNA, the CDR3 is TGCAGTGCCGATGATTCCACTGAAGCTTTCTTT. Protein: CSADDSTEAFF.

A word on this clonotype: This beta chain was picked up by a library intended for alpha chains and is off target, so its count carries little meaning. The CDR3 sequence: CASSPGGEATDTQYF. The CDR3 nucleotides are TGTGCCAGCAGCCCTGGCGGGGAGGCCACAGATACGCAGTATTTT. V usage is TRBV7-7 and J usage is TRBJ2-3, with D perhaps matching TRBD2 (6 bases). This CDR3 contains 15 residues. Trimming took 5 bases from V and 2 from J, leaving 14 bases between them. Germline assignment: CDR1 SSHAT and CDR2 FNYEAQ (reference sequence).

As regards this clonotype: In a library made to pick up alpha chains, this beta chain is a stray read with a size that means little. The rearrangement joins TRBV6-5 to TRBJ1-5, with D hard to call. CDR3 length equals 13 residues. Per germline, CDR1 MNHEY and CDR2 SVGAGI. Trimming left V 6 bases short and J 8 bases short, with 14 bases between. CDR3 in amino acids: CASSRGSWEPQHF. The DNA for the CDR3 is TGTGCCAGCAGCAGAGGTAGTTGGGAGCCCCAGCATTTT.

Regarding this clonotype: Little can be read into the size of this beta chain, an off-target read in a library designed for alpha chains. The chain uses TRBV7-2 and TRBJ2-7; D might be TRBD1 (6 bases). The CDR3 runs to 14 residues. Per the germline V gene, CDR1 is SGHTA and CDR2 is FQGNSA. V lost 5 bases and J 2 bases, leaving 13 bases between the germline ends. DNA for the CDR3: TGTGCCAGCAGCACACGACAGGAAACCTACGAGCAGTACTTC. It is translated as CASSTRQETYEQYF.

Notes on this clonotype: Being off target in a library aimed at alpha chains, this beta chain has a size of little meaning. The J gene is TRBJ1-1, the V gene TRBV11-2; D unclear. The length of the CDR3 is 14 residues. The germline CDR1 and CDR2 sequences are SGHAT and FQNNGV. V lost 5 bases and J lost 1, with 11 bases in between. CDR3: CASSPTSGNTEAFF. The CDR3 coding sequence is TGTGCCAGCAGCCCCACGAGCGGGAACACTGAAGCTTTCTTT.

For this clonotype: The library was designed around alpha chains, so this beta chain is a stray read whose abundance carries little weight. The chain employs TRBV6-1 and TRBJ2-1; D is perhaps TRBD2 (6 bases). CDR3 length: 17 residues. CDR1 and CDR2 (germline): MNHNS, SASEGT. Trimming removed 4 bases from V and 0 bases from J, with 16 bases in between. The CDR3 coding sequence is TGTGCCAGCAGTGGGGGCGGGGCGGGAACCTCCTACAATGAGCAGTTCTTC. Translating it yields CASSGGGAGTSYNEQFF.

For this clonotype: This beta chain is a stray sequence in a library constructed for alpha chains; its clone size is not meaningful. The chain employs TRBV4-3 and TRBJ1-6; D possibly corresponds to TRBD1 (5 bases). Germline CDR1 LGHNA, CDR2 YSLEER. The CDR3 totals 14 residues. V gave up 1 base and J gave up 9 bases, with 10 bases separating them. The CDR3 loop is CASSQVRGGSPLHF. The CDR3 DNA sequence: TGCGCCAGCAGCCAAGTACGGGGGGGTTCACCCCTCCACTTT.

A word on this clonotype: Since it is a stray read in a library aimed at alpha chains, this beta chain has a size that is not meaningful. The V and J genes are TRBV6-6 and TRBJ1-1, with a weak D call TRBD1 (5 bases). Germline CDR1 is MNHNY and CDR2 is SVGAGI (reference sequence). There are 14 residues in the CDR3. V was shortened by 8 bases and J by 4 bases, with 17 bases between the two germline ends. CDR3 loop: CASATPGRGTEAFF. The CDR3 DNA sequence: TGTGCCAGCGCGACACCGGGGAGGGGCACTGAAGCTTTCTTT.

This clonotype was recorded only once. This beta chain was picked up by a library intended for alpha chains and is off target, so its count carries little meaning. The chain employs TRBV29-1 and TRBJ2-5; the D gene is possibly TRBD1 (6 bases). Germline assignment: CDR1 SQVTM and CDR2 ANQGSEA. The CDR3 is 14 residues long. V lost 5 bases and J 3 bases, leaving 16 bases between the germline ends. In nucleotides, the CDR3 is TGCAGCGTTTTGGGTGGGGGCACCAAAGAGACCCAGTACTTC. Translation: CSVLGGGTKETQYF.

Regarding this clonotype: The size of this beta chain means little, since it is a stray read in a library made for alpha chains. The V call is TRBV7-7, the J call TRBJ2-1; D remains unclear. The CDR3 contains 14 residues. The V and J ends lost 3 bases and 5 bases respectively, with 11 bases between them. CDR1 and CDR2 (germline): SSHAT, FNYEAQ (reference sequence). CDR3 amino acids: CASSFVGGDNEQFF. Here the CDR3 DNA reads TGTGCCAGCAGCTTCGTGGGTGGTGACAATGAGCAGTTCTTC. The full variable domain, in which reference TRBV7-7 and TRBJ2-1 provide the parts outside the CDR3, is GAGVSQSPRYKVTKRGQDVTLRCDPISSHATLYWYQQALGQGPEFLTYFNYEAQPDKSGLPSDRFSAERPEGSISTLTIQRTEQRDSAMYRCASSFVGGDNEQFFGPGTRLTVL.